Following are 8 T cell receptor beta chains from one sample sequenced in a study of identical twins. TCRdb re-called the 5' RACE reads with MiXCR, one entry per CDR3 protein. The sample includes around 220,000 distinct CDR3 sequences, roughly 13% of them seen just once. The sequenced material came from memory (CD45RO+) T cells sorted from blood. Receptor source: a young woman in good health.

This clonotype was observed a few times. The CDR3 DNA follows: TGTGCCAGCAGCCAACAGGGGGAGACCCACAATGAGCAGTTCTTC. This translates into CASSQQGETHNEQFF. This chain joins TRBV9 and TRBJ2-1; TRBD1 matches 8 bases. Germline-derived CDR1 and CDR2 are SGDLS and YYNGEE. This CDR3 has 15 amino acids. The V gene end was trimmed by 4 bases and the J gene end by 5 bases; junction bases not matched to a gene: 8.

This clonotype occurred many times. The chain joins TRBV5-1 to TRBJ1-6; no firm D call. Trimming removed 1 base at V and 2 bases at J, with 7 bases between. CDR1 is SGHRS and CDR2 is YFSETQ in the germline V gene. This CDR3 comprises 15 residues. The CDR3 DNA reads TGCGCCAGCAGCTTGTTGTTTCCCTATAATTCACCCCTCCACTTT. Its protein product is CASSLLFPYNSPLHF. Full variable domain (missing parts from reference TRBV5-1 and TRBJ1-6): KAGVTQTPRYLIKTRGQQVTLSCSPISGHRSVSWYQQTPGQGLQFLFEYFSETQRNKGNFPGRFSGRQFSNSRSEMNVSTLELGDSALYLCASSLLFPYNSPLHFGNGTRLTVT.

There are many counts of this clonotype. The rearrangement joins TRBV12-3 or TRBV12-4 to TRBJ1-1; D not certain. The CDR3 is made up of 13 amino acids. Between the trimmed V and J ends, which lost 7 bases and 3 bases, there was a span of 12 bases. The CDR3 DNA is TGTGCCAGCAATTCCCTTGGGGACACTGAAGCTTTCTTT. The encoded protein is CASNSLGDTEAFF.

This clonotype has at least ten counts. CDR3: CSAGNTEAFF. The CDR3 DNA is TGCAGCGCAGGGAACACTGAAGCTTTCTTT. The rearrangement joins TRBV29-1 to TRBJ1-1; D is uncertain. Germline V gene lookup returns CDR1 SQVTM and CDR2 ANQGSEA. This CDR3 is built from 10 residues. Trimming shortened V by 7 bases and J by 1 base, and 4 bases separated the two germline ends.

V gene TRBV27 combines with J gene TRBJ2-1, with 9 positions matching TRBD2. The CDR3 has 18 residues. CDR1 is MNHEY, CDR2 SMNVEV, per germline (reference sequence). The V segment lost 7 bases and the J segment 0 bases; nucleotides outside the gene matches: 13. The CDR3 DNA follows: TGTGCCAGCAAAGGGAGTAGCGGGGGCTTTAGCTCCTACAATGAGCAGTTCTTC. Translation: CASKGSSGGFSSYNEQFF.

This clonotype turned up a few times. The V call is TRBV6-2 or TRBV6-3, the J call TRBJ2-3, with D perhaps TRBD1 or TRBD2 (5 bases each). V lost 7 bases and J lost 1, with 12 bases in between. The germline V gene has CDR1 MNHEY and CDR2 SVGEGT. CDR3 length: 14 residues. Here the CDR3 DNA reads TGTGCCAGCAAACGGGACCCCGGCACAGATACGCAGTATTTT. The encoded protein is CASKRDPGTDTQYF.

This clonotype was found once. The chain is built from TRBV7-2 and TRBJ2-5; D unresolved. V lost 5 bases and J lost 4, with 11 bases in between. The CDR3 totals 13 residues. CDR1 is SGHTA, CDR2 FQGNSA, per germline. The CDR3 nucleotides are TGTGCCAGCAGCCGAAGCAGGTCAGAGACCCAGTACTTC. Its translation is CASSRSRSETQYF.

The rearrangement links TRBV5-5 to TRBJ2-7; TRBD2 agrees at 8 bases. V trimming: 0 bases; J trimming: 6 bases; junction bases outside the gene matches: 14. In germline, CDR1 is SGHKS, CDR2 YYEKEE (reference sequence). This CDR3 has 17 residues. The CDR3 DNA follows: TGTGCCAGCAGCTTGGCCGGGGGGGCTGGTTCTCTTCGCGAGCAGTACTTC. It translates to CASSLAGGAGSLREQYF.